The TCR beta chain described here comes from a study of response to subunit inactivated influenza vaccine. Broader study findings: The authors offered the suggestion that each seasonal influenza vaccination recruits few new T cells.

Between the trimmed V and J ends, which lost 4 bases and 1 base, there was a span of 5 bases. CDR3 length: 13 residues. In TCRdb, the RT-PCR reads were re-called with MiXCR into one record per CDR3 protein. Found here are 250,000 to 350,000 distinct CDR3 sequences, about 20% of them singletons; the top ten hold 10%. This clonotype was recorded many times. Antigen specificity is unknown. The starting material was PBMCs from blood, obtained 21 months after vaccination. The chain joins TRBV12-3 or TRBV12-4 to TRBJ1-5; D not certain. The clonotype comes from a man aged 50-75 years who received an inactivated influenza vaccine. The CDR3, as DNA: TGTGCCAGCAGTTATGACAGCAATCAGCCCCAGCATTTT. Amino acid sequence: CASSYDSNQPQHF.